Each of the 15 T cell receptor beta chains below was sequenced from the same sample in a study of cytomegalovirus exposure and HLA in healthy donors. The data were produced by immunoSEQ multiplex PCR, yet TCRdb's version contains in-frame clones alone and is incomplete. Altogether roughly 110,000 clones are present, about 88% being singletons, with the ten largest covering less than 2%. Sequenced material: PBMCs. The receptors come from a woman under 30 in good health and CMV-seropositive.

J is TRBJ2-3 and V is TRBV2, with 10 positions matching TRBD2. The CDR3 runs to 16 residues. Germline lookup yields CDR1 SNHLY and CDR2 FYNNEI. The ends lost 7 bases at V and 0 bases at J; junction bases unmatched: 7. The CDR3 DNA reads as TGTGCCAGCATGCTAGCGGGGGTAACTAGCACAGATACGCAGTATTTT. Its translation is CASMLAGVTSTDTQYF.

This clone has only one observation. The chain has TRBV27 and TRBJ1-5, with 10 bases identical to TRBD1. The CDR3 is 15 amino acids. V lost 0 bases and J lost 6; bases outside the gene matches: 2. Germline V lookup: CDR1 MNHEY, CDR2 SMNVEV (reference sequence). The chain's CDR3 is CASSLSTGGGQPQHF. The CDR3 DNA reads TGTGCCAGCAGTTTATCGACAGGGGGCGGTCAGCCCCAGCATTTT.

The DNA of the CDR3 is TGTGCCAGCAGTCCCCCGGGACAATCCTACGAGCAGTACGTC. The encoded protein is CASSPPGQSYEQYV. The rearrangement joins TRBV6-5 to TRBJ2-7; tentative D call: TRBD1 (6 bases). The CDR3 is 14 residues long. Germline CDR1 is MNHEY and CDR2 is SVGAGI. V lost 5 bases, J lost 1 base, and 12 bases lay in between.

The chain joins TRBV7-9 to TRBJ2-1; 8 bases map to TRBD2. The CDR3 contains 14 residues. Unmatched junction bases numbered 10, after V lost 6 bases and J lost 9 bases. Germline CDR1 SEHNR, CDR2 FQNEAQ (reference sequence). The CDR3 coding sequence is TGTGCCAGCAGGTCCGGGACTAGTTTTCCTGAGCAGTTCTTC. Residues: CASRSGTSFPEQFF.

The genes are TRBV28 and TRBJ1-3, with TRBD1 identical over 7 bases. Trimming at V came to 5 bases and at J to 0 bases, leaving 7 bases not matched to a gene. This CDR3 is built from 16 residues. Germline CDR1 and CDR2: MDHEN and SYDVKM. The CDR3 DNA sequence: TGTGCCAGCAGTCGGCAGACAGGGAACTCTGGAAACACCATATATTTT. Translation: CASSRQTGNSGNTIYF. Looking up the rest from reference TRBV28 and TRBJ1-3 gives the full variable domain: DVKVTQSSRYLVKRTGEKVFLECVQDMDHENMFWYRQDPGLGLRLIYFSYDVKMKEKGDIPEGYSVSREKKERFSLILESASTNQTSMYLCASSRQTGNSGNTIYFGEGSWLTVV.

The chain couples TRBV4-3 to TRBJ1-1; D is unresolved. Germline V gene sequence: CDR1 LGHNA, CDR2 YSLEER. There are 16 residues in the CDR3. V shed 0 bases and J shed 1 base, with 12 bases lying between them. CDR3 sequence reads: CASSQDPRVGNTEAFF. CDR3 sequence (DNA): TGCGCCAGCAGCCAAGATCCGAGGGTGGGGAACACTGAAGCTTTCTTT.

Here the CDR3 DNA reads TGTGCCAGCAGTCCTCCCGGGACAGCATTCTCCTACGAGCAGTACGTC. Translating gives CASSPPGTAFSYEQYV. The chain is built from TRBV28 and TRBJ2-7, with 7 positions matching TRBD1. The CDR3 length is 16 residues. The ends lost 5 bases at V and 0 bases at J; junction bases unmatched: 10. CDR1 and CDR2 from the germline V gene are MDHEN and SYDVKM.

This chain links TRBV7-9 with TRBJ1-2; perhaps TRBD1 as D (5 bases). Trimming removed 5 bases from V and 6 bases from J, with 19 bases in between. The CDR3 totals 15 residues. The V gene's germline CDR1 is SEHNR and CDR2 FQNEAQ (reference sequence). The CDR3 DNA reads TGTGCCAGCAGCCTTGCCTCCCGGGGGGAGGATGGCTACACCTTC. This gives the protein CASSLASRGEDGYTF.

This clone has just one count. The J gene is TRBJ2-2, the V gene TRBV6-5; D gene unclear. Looked up from germline, CDR1 is MNHEY and CDR2 is SVGAGI. V lost 8 bases and J lost 1, with 8 bases in between. The CDR3 consists of 13 residues. The CDR3: CASLEQNTGELFF. CDR3 bases: TGTGCCAGCCTGGAGCAGAACACCGGGGAGCTGTTTTTT.

J is TRBJ1-2 and V is TRBV18; 8 bases are a match to TRBD1. Germline V gene sequence: CDR1 KGHSH, CDR2 LQKENI. The CDR3 sequence is 17 residues long. V lost 3 bases and J lost 4; bases outside the gene matches: 13. The CDR3 here is CASSPGTGLSSAYGYTF. The CDR3 DNA follows: TGTGCCAGCTCACCGGGGACAGGCCTTTCTTCGGCCTATGGCTACACCTTC. Filled out from reference TRBV18 and TRBJ1-2, the complete variable domain reads NAGVMQNPRHLVRRRGQEARLRCSPMKGHSHVYWYRQLPEEGLKFMVYLQKENIIDESGMPKERFSAEFPKEGPSILRIQQVVRGDSAAYFCASSPGTGLSSAYGYTFGSGTRLTVV.

The chain joins TRBV7-2 to TRBJ2-1; maybe TRBD2 (7 bases). The CDR3 runs to 18 residues. V was trimmed by 4 bases and J by 7 bases, leaving 26 bases between them. Germline lookup yields CDR1 SGHTA and CDR2 FQGNSA. The CDR3 region has the DNA TGTGCCAGCAGCTCCCGTAGGGGGGGGAGGGAGGGGTGGAATGAGCAGTTCTTC. Amino acids: CASSSRRGGREGWNEQFF.

The gene calls are TRBV15 and TRBJ2-1; a possible D gene is TRBD2 (7 bases). Germline V lookup: CDR1 LNHNV, CDR2 YYDKDF (reference sequence). There are 14 residues in the CDR3. Trimming took 6 bases from V and 9 from J, leaving 18 bases between them. Here the CDR3 DNA reads TGTGCCACCAGGGGCGAGTGGGGGGGCCCTGAGCAGTTCTTC. It translates to CATRGEWGGPEQFF.

This chain connects TRBV7-6 to TRBJ1-3; a possible D gene is TRBD1 (5 bases). The CDR3 length is 15 residues. The germline gives CDR1 SGHVS, CDR2 FNYEAQ. Trimming removed 1 base from V and 2 bases from J, with 9 bases in between. CDR3 coding DNA: TGTGCCAGCAGCTTAGATCAAGGGGCTGGAAACACCATATATTTT. Encoded protein: CASSLDQGAGNTIYF.

The chain carries TRBV5-6 and TRBJ2-7, with 9 bases fitting TRBD1. After removal of 3 bases from V and 4 bases from J, the junction contained 5 bases not matched to a gene. Germline CDR1 SGHDT, CDR2 YYEEEE. The length of the CDR3 is 14 residues. The CDR3 DNA is TGTGCCAGCAGCTATGGGACAGGGTATTACGAGCAGTACGTC. It specifies CASSYGTGYYEQYV.

The V call is TRBV9, the J call TRBJ1-2, with TRBD1 matching 9 bases. Trimming took 3 bases from V and 6 from J; bases not matched to a gene: 6. CDR3 length: 14 residues. Germline CDR1 is SGDLS and CDR2 is YYNGEE. CDR3 residues: CASSAVGQGDGYTF. For the CDR3, the DNA is TGTGCCAGCAGCGCGGTGGGACAGGGTGATGGCTACACCTTC. Based on the CDR3 plus reference TRBV9 and TRBJ1-2, the full variable domain is DSGVTQTPKHLITATGQRVTLRCSPRSGDLSVYWYQQSLDQGLQFLIQYYNGEERAKGNILERFSAQQFPDLHSELNLSSLELGDSALYFCASSAVGQGDGYTFGSGTRLTVV.